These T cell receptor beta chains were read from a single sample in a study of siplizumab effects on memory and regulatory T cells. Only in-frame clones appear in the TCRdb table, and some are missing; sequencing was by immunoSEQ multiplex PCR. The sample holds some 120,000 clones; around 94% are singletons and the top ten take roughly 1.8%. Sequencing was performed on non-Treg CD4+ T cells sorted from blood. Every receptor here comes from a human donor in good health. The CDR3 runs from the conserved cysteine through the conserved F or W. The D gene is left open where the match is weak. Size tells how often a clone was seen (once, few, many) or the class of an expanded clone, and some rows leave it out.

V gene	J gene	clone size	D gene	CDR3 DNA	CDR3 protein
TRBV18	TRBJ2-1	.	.	TGTGCCAGCTCACCAAATTCCGGGAACAATGAGCAGTTCTTC	CASSPNSGNNEQFF
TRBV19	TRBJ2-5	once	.	TGTGCCAGTGCTGTTGGCGGGACAGATCAAGAGACCCAGTACTTC	CASAVGGTDQETQYF
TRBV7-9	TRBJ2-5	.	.	TGTGCCAGCAGCTTAGTGGCAGGTGGACAAGAGACCCAGTACTTC	CASSLVAGGQETQYF
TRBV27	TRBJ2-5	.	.	TGTGCCAGCAGAGAAGAAGAGACCCAGTACTTC	CASREEETQYF
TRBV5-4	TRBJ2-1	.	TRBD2	TGTGCCAGCAGGAGCGGGGGTATATACAATGAGCAGTTCTTC	CASRSGGIYNEQFF
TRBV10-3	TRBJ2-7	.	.	TGTGCCATCAGTGTAGGGGTTGGGGAGCAGTACTTC	CAISVGVGEQYF
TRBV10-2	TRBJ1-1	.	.	TGCGCCAGCAGTGGCGGGGGGAGGTGGATCCGGAACACTGAAGCTTTCTTT	CASSGGGRWIRNTEAFF
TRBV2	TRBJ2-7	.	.	TGTGCCAGCAGTATAAACAGCTACGAGCAGTACTTC	CASSINSYEQYF
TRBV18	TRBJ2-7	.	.	TGTGCCAGCTCACCACCAGGCCCTAGGCGGTCCTACGAGCAGTACTTC	CASSPPGPRRSYEQYF
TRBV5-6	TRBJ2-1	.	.	TGTGCCAGCTATTTGAACTTCGAGCAGTTCTTC	CASYLNFEQFF